The source of this TCR beta chain is a study of ipilimumab plus nivolumab after autologous stem cell transplantation. Study context: Typical patient got roughly 5 ipilimumab doses and roughly 8 nivolumab doses (median). DLBCL patients had primary refractory or relapsed disease. Study results and limitations: The authors say TCR, Treg and microbiome findings warrant further study.

Sequenced by immunoSEQ multiplex PCR; TCRdb stores in-frame clones only, minus some. Seen here are about 84,000 clones, around 80% observed once, and the top ten hold approximately 2.2%. Patients got ipilimumab 1 mg/kg beginning 14 to 28 days post-transplant. A word on this clone: As yet, its antigen is unknown.

This CDR3 region has 13 residues. Germline V CDR1 and CDR2: SGHAT, FQNNGV. Trimming took 1 base from V and 6 from J, leaving 10 bases between them. The V call is TRBV11-2, the J call TRBJ2-7; D not certain. This TCR came from a male donor with diffuse large B-cell lymphoma. The material was PBMCs, obtained in a trial of ipilimumab plus nivolumab as post-transplant consolidation. CDR3 region: CASSLARNTEQYF. The CDR3 DNA sequence: TGTGCCAGCAGCTTAGCCCGAAACACCGAGCAGTACTTC.